This TCR beta chain was sequenced for a study of post-analysis software for immune sequencing data. Regarding the study as a whole: Elevated frequency relative to controls characterized four or five TRBV segments in patients, TRBV5-6, TRBV5-1 and TRBV20-1 among them.

The CDR3 is made up of 13 amino acids. Germline assignment: CDR1 DFQATT and CDR2 SNEGSKA (reference sequence). V lost 5 bases, J lost 11 bases, and 11 bases stayed unmatched. With regard to this clonotype: The antigen is unknown.

Incorporated into the TCR beta cDNA libraries were unique molecular identifiers, which served to reduce PCR and sequencing biases. Yield was some 500,000 cDNA molecules from 1 to 10 million T cells. Via MiXCR, TCRdb re-called the PCR reads, giving one row per CDR3 protein. The sample holds about 540,000 distinct CDR3 sequences, approximately 34% seen once. The TCR comes from a girl aged 2-17 years with multiple sclerosis. Sequencing used blood. The chain links TRBV20-1 to TRBJ2-5, with 10 positions matching TRBD2. CDR3 amino acids: CSAPILAGDEQYF. The CDR3 region has the DNA TGCAGTGCTCCCATCCTAGCGGGGGATGAGCAGTACTTC.